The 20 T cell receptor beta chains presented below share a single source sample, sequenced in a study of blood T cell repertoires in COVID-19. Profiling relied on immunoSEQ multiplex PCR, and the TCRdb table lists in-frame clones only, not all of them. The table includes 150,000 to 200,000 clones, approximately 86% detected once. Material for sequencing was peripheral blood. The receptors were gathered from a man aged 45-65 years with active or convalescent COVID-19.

In DNA, the CDR3 is TGTGCCAGTAGTATCGGGACAGTAAACACTGAAGCTTTCTTT. As protein: CASSIGTVNTEAFF. The rearrangement links TRBV19 to TRBJ1-1; 7 positions match TRBD1. The germline V gene encodes CDR1 LNHDA and CDR2 SQIVND (reference sequence). This CDR3 spans 14 amino acids. V was clipped by 3 bases and J by 2 bases; unmatched bases: 3.

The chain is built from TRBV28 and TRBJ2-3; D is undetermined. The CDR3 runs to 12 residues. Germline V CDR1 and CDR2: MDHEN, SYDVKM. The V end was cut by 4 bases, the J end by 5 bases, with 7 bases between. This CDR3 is CASSSGLDTQYF. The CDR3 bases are TGTGCCAGCAGTTCCGGTTTAGATACGCAGTATTTT.

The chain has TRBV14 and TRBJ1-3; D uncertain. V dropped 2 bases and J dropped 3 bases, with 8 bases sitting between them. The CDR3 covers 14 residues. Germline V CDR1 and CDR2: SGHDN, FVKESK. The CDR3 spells CASSQSGGGNTIYF. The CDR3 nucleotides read TGTGCCAGCAGCCAATCTGGAGGTGGAAACACCATATATTTT.

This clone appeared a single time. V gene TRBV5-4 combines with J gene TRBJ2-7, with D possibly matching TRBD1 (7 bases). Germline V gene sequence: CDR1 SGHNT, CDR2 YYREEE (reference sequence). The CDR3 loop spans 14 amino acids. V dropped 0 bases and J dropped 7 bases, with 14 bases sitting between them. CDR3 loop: CASSLGGGGREQYF. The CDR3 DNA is TGTGCCAGCAGCTTGGGTGGAGGGGGCAGAGAGCAGTACTTC.

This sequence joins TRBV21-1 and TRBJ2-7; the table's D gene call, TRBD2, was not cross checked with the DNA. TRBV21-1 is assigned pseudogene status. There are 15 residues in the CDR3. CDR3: CASSKRPSGNYEQYF. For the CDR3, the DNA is TGTGCCAGCAGCAAAAGGCCTAGCGGGAACTACGAGCAGTACTTC.

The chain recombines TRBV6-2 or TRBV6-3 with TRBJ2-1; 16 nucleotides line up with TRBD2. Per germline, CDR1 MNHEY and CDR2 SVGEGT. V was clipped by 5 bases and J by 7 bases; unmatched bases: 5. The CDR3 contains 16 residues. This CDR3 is CASSTGTSGGANEQFF. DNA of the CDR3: TGTGCCAGCAGTACCGGGACTAGCGGGGGGGCTAATGAGCAGTTCTTC.

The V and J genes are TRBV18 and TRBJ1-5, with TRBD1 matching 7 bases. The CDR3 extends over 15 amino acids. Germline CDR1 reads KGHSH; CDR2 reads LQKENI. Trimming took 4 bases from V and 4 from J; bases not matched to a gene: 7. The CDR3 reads CASSQPGQSNQPQHF. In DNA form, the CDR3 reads TGTGCCAGCTCACAACCGGGACAGTCGAATCAGCCCCAGCATTTT.

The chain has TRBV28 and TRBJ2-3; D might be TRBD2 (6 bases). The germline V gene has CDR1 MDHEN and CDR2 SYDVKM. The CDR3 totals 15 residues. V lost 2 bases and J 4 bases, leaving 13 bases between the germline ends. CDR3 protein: CASSLRGGFSDTQYF. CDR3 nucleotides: TGTGCCAGCAGTTTACGTGGGGGGTTCTCAGATACGCAGTATTTT.

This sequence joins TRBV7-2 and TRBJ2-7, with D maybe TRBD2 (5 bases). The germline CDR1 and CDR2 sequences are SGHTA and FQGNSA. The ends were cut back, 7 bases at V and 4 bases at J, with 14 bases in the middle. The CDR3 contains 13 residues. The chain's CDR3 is CASKTDGGYEQYF. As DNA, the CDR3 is TGTGCCAGCAAAACCGACGGCGGGTACGAGCAGTACTTC.

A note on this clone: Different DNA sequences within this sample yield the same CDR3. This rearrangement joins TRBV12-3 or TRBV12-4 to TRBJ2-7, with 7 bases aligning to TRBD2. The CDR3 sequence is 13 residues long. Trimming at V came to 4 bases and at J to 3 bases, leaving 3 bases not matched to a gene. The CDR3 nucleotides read TGTGCCAGCAGTTCGGGGGGTATCTACGAGCAGTACTTC. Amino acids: CASSSGGIYEQYF.

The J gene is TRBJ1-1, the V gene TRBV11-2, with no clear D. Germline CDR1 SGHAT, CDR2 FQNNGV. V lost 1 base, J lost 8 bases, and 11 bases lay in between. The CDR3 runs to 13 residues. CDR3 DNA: TGTGCCAGCAGCTTAGTATCCAGATCGGAAGCTTTCTTT. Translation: CASSLVSRSEAFF.

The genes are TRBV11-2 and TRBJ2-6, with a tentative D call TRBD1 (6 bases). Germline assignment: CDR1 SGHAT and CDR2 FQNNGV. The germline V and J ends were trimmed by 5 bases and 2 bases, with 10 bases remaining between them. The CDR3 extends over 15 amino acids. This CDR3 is CASSPRTAGANVLTF. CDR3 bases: TGTGCCAGCAGCCCTCGGACAGCTGGGGCCAACGTCCTGACTTTC.

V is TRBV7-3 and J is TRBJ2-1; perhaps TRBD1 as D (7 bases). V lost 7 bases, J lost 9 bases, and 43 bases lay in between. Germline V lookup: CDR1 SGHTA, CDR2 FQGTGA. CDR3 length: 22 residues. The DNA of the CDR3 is TGTGCCAGCACTCTCGAATGGGGTCGTACCGTCTTACAGGGGAGAGGACTATCTGAGCAGTTCTTC. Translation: CASTLEWGRTVLQGRGLSEQFF.

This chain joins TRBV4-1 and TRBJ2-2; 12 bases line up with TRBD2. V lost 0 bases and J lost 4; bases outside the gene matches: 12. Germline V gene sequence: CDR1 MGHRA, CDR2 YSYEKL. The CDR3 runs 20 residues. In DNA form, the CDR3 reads TGCGCCAGCAGCCAAGACGGGCAGCTAGTGACTAGCGGGGGCACCGGGGAGCTGTTTTTT. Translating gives CASSQDGQLVTSGGTGELFF.

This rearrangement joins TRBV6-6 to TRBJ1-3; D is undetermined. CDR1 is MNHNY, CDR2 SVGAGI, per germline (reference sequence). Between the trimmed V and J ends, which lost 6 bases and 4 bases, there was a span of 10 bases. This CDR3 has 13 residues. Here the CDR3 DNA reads TGTGCCAGCAGGGGAGGAGCCGGAAACACCATATATTTT. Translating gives CASRGGAGNTIYF.

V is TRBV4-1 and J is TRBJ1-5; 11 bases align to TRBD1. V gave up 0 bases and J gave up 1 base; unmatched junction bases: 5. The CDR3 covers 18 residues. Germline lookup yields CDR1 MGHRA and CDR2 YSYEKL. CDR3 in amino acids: CASSQDGDRGESNQPQHF. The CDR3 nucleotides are TGCGCCAGCAGCCAAGATGGGGACAGGGGGGAAAGCAATCAGCCCCAGCATTTT.

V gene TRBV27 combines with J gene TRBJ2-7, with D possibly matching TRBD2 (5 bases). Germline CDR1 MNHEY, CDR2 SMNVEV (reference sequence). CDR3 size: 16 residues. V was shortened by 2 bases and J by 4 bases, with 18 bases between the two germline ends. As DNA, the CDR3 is TGTGCCAGCAGTTTAAAGTCTAGCCCCAAGGGATACGAGCAGTACTTC. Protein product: CASSLKSSPKGYEQYF.

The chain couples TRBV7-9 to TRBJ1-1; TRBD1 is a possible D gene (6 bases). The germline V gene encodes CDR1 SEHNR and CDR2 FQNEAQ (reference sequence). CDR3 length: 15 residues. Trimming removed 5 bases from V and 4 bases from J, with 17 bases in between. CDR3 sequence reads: CASSVQGNSGTEAFF. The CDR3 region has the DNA TGTGCCAGCAGCGTCCAGGGGAATTCGGGCACTGAAGCTTTCTTT.

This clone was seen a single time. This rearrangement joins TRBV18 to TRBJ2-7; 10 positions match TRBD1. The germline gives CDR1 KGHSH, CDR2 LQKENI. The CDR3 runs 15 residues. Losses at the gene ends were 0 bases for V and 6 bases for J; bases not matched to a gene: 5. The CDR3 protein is CASSPPGQGSGEQYF. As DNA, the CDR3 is TGTGCCAGCTCACCACCGGGACAGGGGTCAGGCGAGCAGTACTTC.

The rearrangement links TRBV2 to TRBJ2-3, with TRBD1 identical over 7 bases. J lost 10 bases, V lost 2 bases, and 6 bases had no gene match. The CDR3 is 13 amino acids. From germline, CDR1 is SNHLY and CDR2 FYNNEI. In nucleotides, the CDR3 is TGTGCCAGCAGTGAATTTCGACAGGGTTCGCAGTATTTT. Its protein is CASSEFRQGSQYF.